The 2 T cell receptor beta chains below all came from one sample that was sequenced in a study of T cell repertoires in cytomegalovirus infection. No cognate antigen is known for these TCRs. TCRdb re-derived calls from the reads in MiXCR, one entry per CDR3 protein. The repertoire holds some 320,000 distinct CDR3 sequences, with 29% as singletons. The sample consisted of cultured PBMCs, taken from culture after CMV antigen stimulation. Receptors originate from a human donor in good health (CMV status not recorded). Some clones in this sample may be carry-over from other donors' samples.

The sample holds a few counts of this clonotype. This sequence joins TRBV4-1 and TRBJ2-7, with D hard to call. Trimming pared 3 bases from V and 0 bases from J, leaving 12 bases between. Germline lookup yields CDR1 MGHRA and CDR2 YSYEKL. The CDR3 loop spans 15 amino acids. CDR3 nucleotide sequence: TGCGCCAGCAGCCATTTGGAACCTGCCTCCTACGAGCAGTACTTC. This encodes CASSHLEPASYEQYF.

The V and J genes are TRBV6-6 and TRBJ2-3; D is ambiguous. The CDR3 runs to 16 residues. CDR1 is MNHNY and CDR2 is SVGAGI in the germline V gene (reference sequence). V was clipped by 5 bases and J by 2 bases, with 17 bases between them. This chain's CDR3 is CASSPPRQPVTDTQYF. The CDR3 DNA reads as TGTGCCAGCAGTCCCCCTCGGCAGCCCGTCACAGATACGCAGTATTTT.